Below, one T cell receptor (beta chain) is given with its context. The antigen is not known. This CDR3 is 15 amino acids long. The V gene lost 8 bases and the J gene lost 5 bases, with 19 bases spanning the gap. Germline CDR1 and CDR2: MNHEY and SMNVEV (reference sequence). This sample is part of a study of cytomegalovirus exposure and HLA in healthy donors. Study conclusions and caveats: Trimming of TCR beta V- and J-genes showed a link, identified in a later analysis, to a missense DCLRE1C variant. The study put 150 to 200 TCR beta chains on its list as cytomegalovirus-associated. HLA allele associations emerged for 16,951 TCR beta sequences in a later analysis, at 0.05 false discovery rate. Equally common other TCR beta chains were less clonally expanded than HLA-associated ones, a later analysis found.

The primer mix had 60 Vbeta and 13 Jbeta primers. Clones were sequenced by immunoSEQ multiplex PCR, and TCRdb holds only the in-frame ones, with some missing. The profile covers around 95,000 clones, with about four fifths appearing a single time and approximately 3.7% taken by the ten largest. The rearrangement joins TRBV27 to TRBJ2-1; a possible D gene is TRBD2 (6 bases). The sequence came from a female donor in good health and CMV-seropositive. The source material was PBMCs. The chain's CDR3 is CASLWAGQDNNEQFF. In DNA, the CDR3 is TGTGCCAGCCTCTGGGCGGGGCAGGATAACAATGAGCAGTTCTTC.